Following are 13 T cell receptor beta chains from one sample sequenced in a study of blood T cells in healthy people across ages. It was with a sample-barcoded 5' primer and a J-beta primer mix that a second PCR of roughly 6 to 12 cycles was run. From the 5' RACE reads, TCRdb called clonotypes with MiXCR, one entry per CDR3 protein. The sample yields around 670,000 distinct CDR3 sequences, approximately 30% seen once. The sample taken for sequencing was blood. Receptors originate from a woman older than 75 in good health.

This clonotype was counted ten times or more. This chain links TRBV5-1 with TRBJ2-3; 7 bases agree with TRBD2. The germline gives CDR1 SGHRS, CDR2 YFSETQ. The V and J ends lost 4 bases and 2 bases, in that order; junction bases with no gene match: 4. The CDR3 is 14 residues long. The CDR3 sequence is CASSLGTITDTQYF. The CDR3 DNA sequence: TGCGCCAGCAGCCTCGGGACTATCACAGATACGCAGTATTTT.

This clonotype was seen only a few times. This chain uses TRBV5-1 with TRBJ2-5; D may correspond to TRBD1 or TRBD2 (6 bases each). Trimming shortened V by 2 bases and J by 5 bases, and 13 bases separated the two germline ends. Germline V lookup: CDR1 SGHRS, CDR2 YFSETQ. This CDR3 region has 14 residues. This CDR3 is CASSLAGEEETQYF. In DNA form, the CDR3 reads TGCGCCAGCAGCTTAGCAGGGGAGGAGGAGACCCAGTACTTC.

This clonotype came up once. J is TRBJ1-5 and V is TRBV5-5; a weak D match, TRBD1 (5 bases). CDR1 and CDR2 from the germline V gene are SGHKS and YYEKEE (reference sequence). The V and J ends lost 0 bases and 4 bases respectively, with 17 bases between them. The CDR3 length is 17 residues. CDR3 DNA: TGTGCCAGCAGCTTGGTTCTTGGAGACAGCCGAAATCAGCCCCAGCATTTT. Protein: CASSLVLGDSRNQPQHF. Filled out from reference TRBV5-5 and TRBJ1-5, the complete variable domain reads DAGVTQSPTHLIKTRGQQVTLRCSPISGHKSVSWYQQVLGQGPQFIFQYYEKEERGRGNFPDRFSARQFPNYSSELNVNALLLGDSALYLCASSLVLGDSRNQPQHFGDGTRLSIL.

On this clonotype itself: A much larger clone lies a single base off, so this may be a read error. The rearrangement links TRBV5-1 to TRBJ2-3; D may be TRBD1 or TRBD2 (5 bases each). This CDR3 is built from 16 residues. Germline V CDR1 and CDR2: SGHRS, YFSETQ. DNA of the CDR3: TGCGCCAGCAGCTCTCGGGGTGCACTCGGCACAGGTACGCAGTATTTT. It codes for CASSSRGALGTGTQYF.

Regarding this clonotype: A read error is possible here, since a much larger clone lies one base away. The V gene is TRBV11-1, the J gene TRBJ2-1, with D perhaps TRBD1 (6 bases). The CDR3 has 13 residues. Germline V gene lookup returns CDR1 SGHAT and CDR2 FQDESV (reference sequence). V gave up 5 bases and J gave up 13 bases, with 18 bases separating them. Here the CDR3 DNA reads TGTGCCAGCAGCCACCCCCCAGGGGAGACCCAGTTCTTC. It yields the protein CASSHPPGETQFF. Supplemented by reference TRBV11-1 and TRBJ2-1, the full variable domain reads EAEVAQSPRYKITEKSQAVAFWCDPISGHATLYWYRQILGQGPELLVQFQDESVVDDSQLPKDRFSAERLKGVDSTLKIQPAELGDSAMYLCASSHPPGETQFFGPGTRLTVL.

V is TRBV13 and J is TRBJ2-4; 8 bases line up with TRBD1. Germline assignment: CDR1 PRHDT and CDR2 FYEKMQ (reference sequence). The CDR3 extends over 15 amino acids. V shed 0 bases, J shed 15 bases, and the junction held 13 bases outside the gene matches. Here the CDR3 DNA reads TGTGCCAGCAGCTTAGGGGGGACAGGCTCCTACGAGCGGTACTTC. It yields the protein CASSLGGTGSYERYF.

At least ten counts were recorded for this clonotype. V gene TRBV5-1 combines with J gene TRBJ2-7; D gene ambiguous. This CDR3 is built from 15 residues. Between the trimmed V and J ends, which lost 2 bases and 3 bases, there was a span of 15 bases. Germline CDR1 SGHRS, CDR2 YFSETQ. The CDR3, as DNA: TGCGCCAGCAGCTTTAGTGCAGGAAATATCTACGAGCAGTACTTC. Translation gives CASSFSAGNIYEQYF.

The table lists this clonotype with a few counts. The V and J genes are TRBV5-6 and TRBJ1-5; D might be TRBD1 (6 bases). Trimming took off 4 bases at V and 4 bases at J, with 12 bases between the two ends. Germline V gene data show CDR1 as SGHDT and CDR2 as YYEEEE. This CDR3 has 14 amino acids. The CDR3 DNA reads as TGTGCCAGCAGCAACGGACAGTCTAATCAGCCCCAGCATTTT. It encodes CASSNGQSNQPQHF.

The chain joins TRBV20-1 to TRBJ2-7, with TRBD2 as a possible D gene (6 bases). CDR1 and CDR2 from the germline V gene are DFQATT and SNEGSKA (reference sequence). This CDR3 is 14 amino acids long. The ends were cut back, 1 base at V and 2 bases at J, with 12 bases in the middle. DNA for the CDR3: TGCAGTGCTAGAGCCCGGGACTTCACCTACGAGCAGTACTTC. Protein: CSARARDFTYEQYF.

In its sample, this clonotype was seen a few times. This chain uses TRBV12-3 or TRBV12-4 with TRBJ1-3; a weak D match, TRBD1 (5 bases). The CDR3 is 14 residues long. The V and J ends lost 2 bases and 7 bases respectively, with 12 bases between them. This CDR3 is CASSLRGIGNTIYF. DNA for the CDR3: TGTGCCAGCAGTTTACGGGGGATTGGGAACACCATATATTTT.

This clonotype was seen a few times. This may arise from a read error, as a much more abundant clone is one base away. The chain recombines TRBV6-2 or TRBV6-3 with TRBJ2-5, with 7 positions matching TRBD2. Germline loops: CDR1 MNHEY, CDR2 SVGEGT. The CDR3 spans 16 residues. After removal of 2 bases from V and 11 bases from J, the junction contained 17 bases not matched to a gene. CDR3 amino acids: CASSYGLGGAYDEQYF. The CDR3 nucleotides are TGTGCCAGCAGTTACGGACTAGGCGGGGCCTACGATGAGCAGTACTTC.

The chain joins TRBV19 to TRBJ2-3; no definite D call. CDR1 is LNHDA and CDR2 is SQIVND in the germline V gene (reference sequence). V lost 4 bases and J 6 bases, leaving 11 bases between the germline ends. CDR3 size: 13 residues. Here the CDR3 reads CASSTGRGDTQYF. The DNA for the CDR3 is TGTGCCAGTAGTACTGGACGCGGCGATACGCAGTATTTT.

The chain joins TRBV6-4 to TRBJ2-1, with 13 bases lining up with TRBD2. Germline V gene sequence: CDR1 MRHNA, CDR2 SNTAGT. With V trimmed by 5 bases and J by 11 bases, 12 bases remained unmatched. This CDR3 comprises 16 residues. The CDR3 loop reads CASSWTSGGTSGQQFF. The CDR3 region has the DNA TGTGCCAGCAGTTGGACTAGCGGGGGCACCTCGGGACAGCAGTTCTTC.